This T cell receptor (beta chain) came from a study of shared clonotypes between healthy human individuals. Findings of the study overall: Of the naive CD4 clonotypes, roughly 5% were shared across several donors. Some clonotypes were shared by all four sorted-subset donors, while others were not shared. The non-shared ones had lower generation probabilities than the shared ones.

Assay: immunoSEQ multiplex PCR; the TCRdb copy retains only in-frame clones and omits some. In the table there are some 2.3 million clones, about 92% of which are singletons. Comment on this clone: The antigen remains undetermined.

Per germline, CDR1 ENHRY and CDR2 SYGVKD. CDR3 length: 15 amino acids. V shed 2 bases and J 6 bases; nucleotides not matched to a gene: 5. What was sequenced was naive CD4+ T cells from PBMCs. Subset meaning: CD45RA+ positively selected. The TCR sequence derives from a man between 18 and 35 years old in good health. Some clones in this sample may be carry-over from other donors' samples. The J gene is TRBJ1-2, the V gene TRBV10-3; 11 nucleotides align to TRBD1. As DNA, the CDR3 is TGTGCCATCAGTGAGCCGGGACAGGGGGAGAATGGCTACACCTTC. This sequence encodes CAISEPGQGENGYTF.